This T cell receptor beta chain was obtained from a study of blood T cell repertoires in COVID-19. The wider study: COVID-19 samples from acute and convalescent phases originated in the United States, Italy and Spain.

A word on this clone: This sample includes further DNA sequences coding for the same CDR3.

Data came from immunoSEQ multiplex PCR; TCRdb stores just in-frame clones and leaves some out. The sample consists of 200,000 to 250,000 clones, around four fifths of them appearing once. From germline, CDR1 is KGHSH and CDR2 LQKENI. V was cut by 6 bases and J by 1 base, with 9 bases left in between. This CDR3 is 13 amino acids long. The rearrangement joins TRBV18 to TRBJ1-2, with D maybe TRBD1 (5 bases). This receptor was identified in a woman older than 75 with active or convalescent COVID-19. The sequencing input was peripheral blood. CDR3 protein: CASSPDSNYGYTF. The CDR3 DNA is TGTGCCAGCTCGCCAGACAGTAACTATGGCTACACCTTC. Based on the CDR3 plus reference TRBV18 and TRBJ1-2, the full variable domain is NAGVMQNPRHLVRRRGQEARLRCSPMKGHSHVYWYRQLPEEGLKFMVYLQKENIIDESGMPKERFSAEFPKEGPSILRIQQVVRGDSAAYFCASSPDSNYGYTFGSGTRLTVV.